The present T cell receptor (beta chain) was sequenced within a study of T cells and Merkel cell carcinoma outcomes. This clone was detected only once. Its antigen is not identified. Assay: immunoSEQ multiplex PCR; the TCRdb copy retains only in-frame clones and omits some. The table records several thousand clones, about 72% of them present only once. Study-wide findings and caveats: Merkel cell carcinoma outcomes were reportedly predicted by repertoire and T-cell density.

V shed 4 bases, J shed 11 bases, and the junction held 6 bases outside the gene matches. Germline V gene sequence: CDR1 SNHLY, CDR2 FYNNEI. The CDR3 runs 13 residues. Sequencing was done on a sample of tumor tissue from Merkel cell carcinoma. The genes are TRBV2 and TRBJ1-1; 11 nucleotides match TRBD1. The sequence was obtained from a human donor with Merkel cell carcinoma. In nucleotides, the CDR3 is TGTGCCAGCAGTGCCGGGACAGGGGGAAAGGCTTTCTTT. Amino acids: CASSAGTGGKAFF.